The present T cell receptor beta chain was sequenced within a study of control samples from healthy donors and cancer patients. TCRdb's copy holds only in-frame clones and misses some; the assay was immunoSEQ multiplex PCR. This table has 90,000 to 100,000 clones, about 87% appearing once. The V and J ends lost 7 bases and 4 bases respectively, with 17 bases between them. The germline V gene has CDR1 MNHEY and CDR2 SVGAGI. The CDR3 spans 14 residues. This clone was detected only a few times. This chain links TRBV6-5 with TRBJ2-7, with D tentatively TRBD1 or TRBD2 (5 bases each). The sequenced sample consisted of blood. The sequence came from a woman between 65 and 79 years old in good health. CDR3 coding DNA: TGTGCCAGCAAACTCGACGGGACCAGTTACGAGCAGTACTTC. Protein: CASKLDGTSYEQYF.